Listed below are T cell receptor beta chains from one sample, sequenced in a study of T-cell memory formation after mild COVID-19. One entry per CDR3 protein, called by TCRdb with MiXCR from the 5' RACE reads. The sample comprises 350,000 to 400,000 distinct CDR3 sequences, around 21% of which are singletons, and 12% rests with the top ten. Source material: PBMCs or a T cell subset sorted from them (not recorded which). Every receptor here comes from an adult woman who had mild COVID-19 (a few samples of this study predate the infection). Cell type and time point are not known. The CDR3 runs from the conserved cysteine through the conserved F or W. Clone sizes are given selectively: once, few, many, or a class where the clone is expanded.

v_gene: TRBV2
j_gene: TRBJ2-5
len: 12
abundance: few
CDR3aa: CASSVGVETQYF

v_gene: TRBV7-2
j_gene: TRBJ2-5
len: 14
abundance: few
CDR3aa: CASSRIQGAETQYF

v_gene: TRBV18
j_gene: TRBJ2-3
len: 18
abundance: few
CDR3aa: CASSPRLAVESGTDTQYF

v_gene: TRBV7-8
j_gene: TRBJ2-5
len: 13
abundance: few
CDR3aa: CASSLVYRETQYF

v_gene: TRBV20-1
j_gene: TRBJ2-2
len: 13
abundance: -
CDR3aa: CSARRLLTGELFF

v_gene: TRBV4-2
j_gene: TRBJ1-1
len: 18
abundance: -
CDR3aa: CASSPRPSPGQLNTEAFF

v_gene: TRBV18
j_gene: TRBJ2-1
len: 13
abundance: many
CDR3aa: CASSPNGADEQFF

v_gene: TRBV4-2
j_gene: TRBJ1-6
len: 15
abundance: few
CDR3aa: CASSQDRGSGSPLHF

v_gene: TRBV7-2
j_gene: TRBJ2-3
len: 15
abundance: -
CDR3aa: CASSWGQGSTDTQYF

v_gene: TRBV5-1
j_gene: TRBJ1-1
len: 17
abundance: -
CDR3aa: CASSSYNSLLLNTEAFF

v_gene: TRBV7-3
j_gene: TRBJ2-2
len: 17
abundance: -
CDR3aa: CASSTRDFQMGTGELFF

v_gene: TRBV24-1
j_gene: TRBJ2-1
len: 15
abundance: -
CDR3aa: CATSDLITGGDEQFF

v_gene: TRBV5-1
j_gene: TRBJ2-3
len: 15
abundance: few
CDR3aa: CASRKDRIDTDTQYF

v_gene: TRBV12-3/TRBV12-4
j_gene: TRBJ2-1
len: 12
abundance: many
CDR3aa: CASSLLAGEQFF

v_gene: TRBV30
j_gene: TRBJ1-5
len: 12
abundance: few
CDR3aa: CAWNTGNQPQHF

v_gene: TRBV19
j_gene: TRBJ2-5
len: 15
abundance: -
CDR3aa: CASRPSGGARETQYF